This T cell receptor (beta chain) was identified during a study of response to subunit inactivated influenza vaccine (dated by TCRdb to between 2017 and 2018). Some background on the complete study: To follow how T cells responded to a trivalent subunit inactivated influenza vaccine, the researchers relied on deep quantitative profiling of the T cell receptor repertoire. General conclusions and limits of the study: The authors suggested that each seasonal influenza vaccination may recruit only a limited number of new T cells.

Trimming removed 2 bases from V and 6 bases from J, leaving 14 bases between the germline ends. The CDR3 goes from the cysteine to the phenylalanine over 13 residues. The sequence is cut down to CDR3 DNA, 39 bases in frame from base 1. CDR1 and CDR2 were assigned from the germline V gene (reference sequence) as DFQATT and SNEGSKA. This clonotype showed up many times. Its antigen remains unidentified. No much larger clone is present one base from it, and per-base qualities are unavailable. Library generation was performed with RT-PCR. This sample was sequenced with an Illumina HiSeq 2500. Using fastp at Q25 and MiXCR, TCRdb reprocessed the public reads and kept productive beta chains. Rows are unified per CDR3 protein, each entry keeping the most common DNA and genes. The sample table shows about 570,000 distinct CDR3 sequences, and 11% are seen once. 8% to 13% of the sample lies in the top ten. This sample was also put to use in a study of T cells expressing NK-cell markers. Reported in the second study: TCR beta cDNA libraries were prepared using 5'RACE template switching, which introduced a universal primer site and unique molecular identifiers. In sorted CD3+CD56+NKG2C+, CD3+CD56+NKG2C- and CD3+CD56-NKG2C+ T-cell subsets from eight or nine donors, TCR beta-chain repertoires were profiled. Seven of the eight sequenced donors were HCMV-seropositive and one was HCMV-seronegative. In several experiments an anti-gammadeltaTCR antibody was added to restrict sorting to alphabetaTCR-expressing T cells. In several donors, the dominant CD3+CD56+NKG2C+ clonotypes were found to rank among the top 10 CD8+ clonotypes and to make up roughly 1.0-7.0% of CD8+ T cells. Those dominant clonotypes were again the most abundant among CD3+CD56-NKG2C+ cells in a few donors, at roughly 25-60.1%. It remained unclear whether the expanded NKG2C-expressing T cell clones were specific for HCMV antigens. All eight donors whose samples were sequenced were randomly selected healthy volunteers, three of them men and five women. A commercial ELISA kit detecting HCMV-specific IgG in serum was used to determine HCMV serostatus. Ficoll density gradient centrifugation was used to isolate peripheral blood mononuclear cells from blood. For more than five donors, bulk peripheral blood T-cell repertoires were also sequenced from unsorted PBMC. cDNA synthesis was primed from the TCR beta constant segment, followed by two successive PCR amplification steps. Illumina HiSeq 2000/2500, MiSeq or NextSeq was used to sequence libraries as 2 x 150 bp reads. Reads were demultiplexed and grouped by UMI with MIGEC, and clonotypes were assembled and quantified with MiTCR. To remove erroneous sequences, TCR cDNA sequences were retained only when supported by two or more reads. The tcR package was used for downstream repertoire analysis, with clonotypes matched between fractions based on CDR3 nucleotide sequence plus V segment. Antigen specificity was annotated against VDJdb with VDJmatch, allowing one amino acid substitution in CDR3.

The sample consisted of PBMCs from blood, taken on the day of vaccination. The receptor chain draws on TRBV20-1 and TRBJ2-7; tentative D gene TRBD2, with 6 bases matching. This sequence originates from a man aged 50 or older who received an inactivated influenza vaccine. Donor details come from another sample of the same person, matched by shared clones. The DNA sequence is given as TGCAGTGCTAGACGGGACTCTCCCCTCGAGCAGTACTTC. This encodes CSARRDSPLEQYF.